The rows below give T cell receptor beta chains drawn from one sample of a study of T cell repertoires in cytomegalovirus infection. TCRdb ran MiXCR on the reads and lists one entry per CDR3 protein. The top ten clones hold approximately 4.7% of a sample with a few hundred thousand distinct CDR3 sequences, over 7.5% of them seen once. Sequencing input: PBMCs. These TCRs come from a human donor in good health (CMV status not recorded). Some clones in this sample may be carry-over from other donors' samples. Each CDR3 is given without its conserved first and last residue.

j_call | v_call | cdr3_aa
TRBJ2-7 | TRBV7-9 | ASGQGKDEQY
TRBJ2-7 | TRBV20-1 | SARIGGIYSYEQY
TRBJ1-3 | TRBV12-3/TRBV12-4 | ASSSSGPFSGNTIY
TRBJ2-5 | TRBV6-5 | ASSPVIQETQY
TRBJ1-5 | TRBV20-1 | SAGDRGLSNQPQH
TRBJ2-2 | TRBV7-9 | ASSLQTRTETTGELF
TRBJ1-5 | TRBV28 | ASSESGGRIRPQH
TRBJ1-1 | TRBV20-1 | SASGPFMNTEAF
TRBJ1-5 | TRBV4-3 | ASSQVRRTGSNQPQH
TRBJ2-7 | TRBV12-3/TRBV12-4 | ASSEQGFDEQY
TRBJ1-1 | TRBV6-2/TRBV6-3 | ASSSSWGGRNTEAF
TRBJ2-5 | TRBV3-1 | ASSPGELVGETQY
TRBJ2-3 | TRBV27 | ASAAAAGASDTQY
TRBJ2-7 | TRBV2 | ASSEGPAGGVHEQY
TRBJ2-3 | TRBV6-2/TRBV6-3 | AGRRRGEKPDTQY
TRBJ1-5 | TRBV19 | ASTISGTLNQPQH
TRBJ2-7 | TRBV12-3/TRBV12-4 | ASSLWVGGPTYEQY
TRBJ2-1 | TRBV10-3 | AISERLAGIHEQF
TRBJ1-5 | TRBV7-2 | ASSSPTESNQPQH
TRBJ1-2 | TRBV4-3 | ASSQTGAVNGYT
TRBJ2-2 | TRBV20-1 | SAPQDLGTGGFAGELF
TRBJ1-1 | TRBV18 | ASSPPGGLNTEAF